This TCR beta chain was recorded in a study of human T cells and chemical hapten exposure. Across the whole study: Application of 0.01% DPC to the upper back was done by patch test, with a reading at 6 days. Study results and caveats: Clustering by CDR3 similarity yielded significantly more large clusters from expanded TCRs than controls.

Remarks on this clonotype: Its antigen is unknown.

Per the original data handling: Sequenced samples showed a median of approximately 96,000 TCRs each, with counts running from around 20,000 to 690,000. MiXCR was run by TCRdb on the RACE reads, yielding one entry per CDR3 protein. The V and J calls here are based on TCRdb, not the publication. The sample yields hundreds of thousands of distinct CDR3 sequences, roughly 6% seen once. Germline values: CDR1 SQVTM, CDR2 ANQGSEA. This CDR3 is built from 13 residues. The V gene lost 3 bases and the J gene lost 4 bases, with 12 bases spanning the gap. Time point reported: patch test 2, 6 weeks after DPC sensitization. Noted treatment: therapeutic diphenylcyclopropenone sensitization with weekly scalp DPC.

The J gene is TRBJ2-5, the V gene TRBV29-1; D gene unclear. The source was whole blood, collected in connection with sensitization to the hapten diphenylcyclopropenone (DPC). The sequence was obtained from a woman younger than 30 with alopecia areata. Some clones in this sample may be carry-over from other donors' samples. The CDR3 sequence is CSVDGQAAETQYF. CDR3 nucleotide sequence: TGCAGCGTTGATGGGCAGGCTGCAGAGACCCAGTACTTC. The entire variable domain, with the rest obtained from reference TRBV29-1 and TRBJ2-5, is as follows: SAVISQKPSRDICQRGTSLTIQCQVDSQVTMMFWYRQQPGQSLTLIATANQGSEATYESGFVIDKFPISRPNLTFSTLTVSNMSPEDSSIYLCSVDGQAAETQYFGPGTRLLVL.